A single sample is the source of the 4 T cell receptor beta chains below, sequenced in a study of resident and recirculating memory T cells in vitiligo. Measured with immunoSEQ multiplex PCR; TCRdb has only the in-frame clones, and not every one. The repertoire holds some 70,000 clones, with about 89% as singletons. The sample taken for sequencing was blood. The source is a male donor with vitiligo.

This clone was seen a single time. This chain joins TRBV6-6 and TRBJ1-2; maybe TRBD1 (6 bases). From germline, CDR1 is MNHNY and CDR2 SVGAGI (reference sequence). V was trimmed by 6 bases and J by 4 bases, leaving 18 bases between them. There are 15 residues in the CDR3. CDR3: CASSFSTGPTYGYTF. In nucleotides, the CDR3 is TGTGCCAGCAGCTTTTCGACAGGCCCCACCTATGGCTACACCTTC.

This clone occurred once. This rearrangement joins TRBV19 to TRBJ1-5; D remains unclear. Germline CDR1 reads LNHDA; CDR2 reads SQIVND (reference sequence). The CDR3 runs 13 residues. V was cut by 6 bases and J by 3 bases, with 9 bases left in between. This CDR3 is CASSGGINQPQHF. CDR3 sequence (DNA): TGTGCCAGTAGCGGCGGTATCAATCAGCCCCAGCATTTT.

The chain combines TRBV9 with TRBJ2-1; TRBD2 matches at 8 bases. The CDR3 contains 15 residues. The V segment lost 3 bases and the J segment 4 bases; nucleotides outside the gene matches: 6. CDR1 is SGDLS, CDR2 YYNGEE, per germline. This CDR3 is CASSALAAEYNEQFF. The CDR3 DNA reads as TGTGCCAGCAGCGCACTAGCGGCCGAATACAATGAGCAGTTCTTC.

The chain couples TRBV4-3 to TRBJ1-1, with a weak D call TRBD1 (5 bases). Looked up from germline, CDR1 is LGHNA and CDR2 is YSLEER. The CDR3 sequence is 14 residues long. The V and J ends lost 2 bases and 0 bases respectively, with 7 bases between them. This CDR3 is CASSQPGVNTEAFF. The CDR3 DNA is TGCGCCAGCAGCCAACCGGGGGTGAACACTGAAGCTTTCTTT.